The clone carrying this TCR beta chain has only a few counts. These data originate in a study of blood T cell repertoires in COVID-19. Study background: In each case, the material was cDNA or gDNA derived from T cells, B-cell-depleted T cells, or PBMCs.

Those who participated ranged in age from roughly 18 to 100 years and resided in approximately 23 US areas. Categorization into cohorts depended on clinical history that participants reported. Each recovered donor of Cohort 3 presented with two negative PCRs, clearance, or symptom resolution. Clones were read by immunoSEQ multiplex PCR, and TCRdb kept only the in-frame ones, dropping some. Of some 260,000 clones in the sample, around 84% were seen once. The sample was PBMCs or T cells enriched from blood (not recorded which). The sequence came from a man aged 35 to 55 who had recovered from COVID-19.

The CDR3, as DNA: TGTGCCAGCAGCTTAGAGGGCGGCGGGAACTATGGCTACACCTTC. Translation: CASSLEGGGNYGYTF. This chain links TRBV7-2 with TRBJ1-2; D call uncertain. Trimming cost V 1 base and J 2 bases, with 11 bases left between them. The CDR3 length is 15 residues. Germline lookup yields CDR1 SGHTA and CDR2 FQGNSA.